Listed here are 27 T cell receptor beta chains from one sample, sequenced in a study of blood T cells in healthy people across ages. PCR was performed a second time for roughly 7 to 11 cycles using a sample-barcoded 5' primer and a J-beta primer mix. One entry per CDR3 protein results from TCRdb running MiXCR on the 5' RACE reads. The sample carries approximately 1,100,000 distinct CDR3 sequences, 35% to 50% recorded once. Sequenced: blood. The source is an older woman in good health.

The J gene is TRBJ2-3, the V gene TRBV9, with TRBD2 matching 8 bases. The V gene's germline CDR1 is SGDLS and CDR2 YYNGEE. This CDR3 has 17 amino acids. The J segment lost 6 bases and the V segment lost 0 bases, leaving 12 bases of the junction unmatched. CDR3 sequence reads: CASSVGLREGLRDTQYF. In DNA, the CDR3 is TGTGCCAGCAGCGTAGGACTACGGGAGGGCCTTAGGGATACGCAGTATTTT.

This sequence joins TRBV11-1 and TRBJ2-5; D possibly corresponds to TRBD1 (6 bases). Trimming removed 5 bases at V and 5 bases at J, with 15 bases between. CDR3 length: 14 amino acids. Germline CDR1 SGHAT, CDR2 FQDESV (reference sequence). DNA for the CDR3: TGTGCCAGCAGCGTAGGGGCAGGGGCTGAGACCCAGTACTTC. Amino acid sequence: CASSVGAGAETQYF. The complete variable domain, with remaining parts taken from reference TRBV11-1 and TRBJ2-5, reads EAEVAQSPRYKITEKSQAVAFWCDPISGHATLYWYRQILGQGPELLVQFQDESVVDDSQLPKDRFSAERLKGVDSTLKIQPAELGDSAMYLCASSVGAGAETQYFGPGTRLLVL.

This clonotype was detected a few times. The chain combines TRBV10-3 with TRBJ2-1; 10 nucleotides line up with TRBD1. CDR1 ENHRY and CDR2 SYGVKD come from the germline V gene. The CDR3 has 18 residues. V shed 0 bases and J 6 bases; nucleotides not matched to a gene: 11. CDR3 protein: CAISESRQRTGGPNEQFF. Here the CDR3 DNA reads TGTGCCATCAGTGAGTCGCGTCAAAGGACAGGGGGTCCCAATGAGCAGTTCTTC.

The CDR3 DNA is TGTGCCAGCAGCCATAGTATGACAGGGGGCGAGCAGTACTTC. Protein: CASSHSMTGGEQYF. This chain uses TRBV11-3 with TRBJ2-7; TRBD1 agrees at 9 bases. The CDR3 contains 14 residues. From germline, CDR1 is SGHNT and CDR2 YENEEA. J was trimmed by 6 bases and V by 5 bases; bases with no gene match: 8.

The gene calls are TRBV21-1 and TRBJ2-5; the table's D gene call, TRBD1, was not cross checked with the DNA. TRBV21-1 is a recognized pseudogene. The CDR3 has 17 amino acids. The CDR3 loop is CASPAMPLFYEQETQYF. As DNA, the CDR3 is TGTGCCAGCCCCGCCATGCCCCTTTTCTACGAGCAAGAGACCCAGTACTTC.

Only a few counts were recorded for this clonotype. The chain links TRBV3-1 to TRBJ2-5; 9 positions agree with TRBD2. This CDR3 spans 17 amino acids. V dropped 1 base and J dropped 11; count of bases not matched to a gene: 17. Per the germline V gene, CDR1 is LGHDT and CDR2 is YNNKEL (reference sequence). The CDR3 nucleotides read TGTGCCAGCAGCCAAGTGACTAGCGGCCTTCCGGGGAAAGAGCAGTACTTC. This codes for CASSQVTSGLPGKEQYF.

The CDR3 region is CATRTISGTQYF. The CDR3 DNA is TGTGCCACCCGGACCATCTCGGGGACCCAGTACTTC. This chain connects TRBV27 to TRBJ2-5; unclear D gene. V dropped 10 bases and J dropped 7 bases, with 16 bases sitting between them. The CDR3 sequence is 12 residues long. Per the germline V gene, CDR1 is MNHEY and CDR2 is SMNVEV (reference sequence).

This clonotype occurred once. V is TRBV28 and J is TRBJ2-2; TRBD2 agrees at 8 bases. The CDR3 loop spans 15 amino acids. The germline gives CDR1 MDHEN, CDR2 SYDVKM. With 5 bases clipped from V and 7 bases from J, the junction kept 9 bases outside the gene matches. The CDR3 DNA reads TGTGCCAGCAGTCCTCTAGCGGGTATTGACGGGGAGCTGTTTTTT. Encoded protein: CASSPLAGIDGELFF.

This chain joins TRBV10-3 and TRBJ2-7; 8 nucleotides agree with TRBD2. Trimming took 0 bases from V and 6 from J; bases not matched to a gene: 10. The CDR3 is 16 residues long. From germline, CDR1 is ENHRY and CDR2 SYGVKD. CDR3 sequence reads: CAISESAGTRWGEQYF. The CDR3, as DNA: TGTGCCATCAGTGAGTCCGCCGGGACTAGGTGGGGCGAGCAGTACTTC.

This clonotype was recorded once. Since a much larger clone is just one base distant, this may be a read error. The CDR3 protein is CASSRDQGQETQYF. CDR3 in DNA: TGCGCCAGCAGCCGGGACCAAGGCCAAGAGACCCAGTACTTC. The V gene is TRBV5-1, the J gene TRBJ2-5, with D perhaps given as TRBD1 or TRBD2 (5 bases each). Germline CDR1 SGHRS, CDR2 YFSETQ. The CDR3 contains 14 residues. The V gene lost 4 bases and the J gene lost 1 base, with 11 bases spanning the gap. Variable domain in full (rest from reference TRBV5-1 and TRBJ2-5): KAGVTQTPRYLIKTRGQQVTLSCSPISGHRSVSWYQQTPGQGLQFLFEYFSETQRNKGNFPGRFSGRQFSNSRSEMNVSTLELGDSALYLCASSRDQGQETQYFGPGTRLLVL.

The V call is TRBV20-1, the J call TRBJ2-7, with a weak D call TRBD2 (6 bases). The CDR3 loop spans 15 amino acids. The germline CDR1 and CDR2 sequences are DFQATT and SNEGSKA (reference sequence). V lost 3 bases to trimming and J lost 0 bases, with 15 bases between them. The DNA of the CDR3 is TGCAGTGCTAGTTGGGGGGACTCTATCTCCTACGAGCAGTACTTC. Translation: CSASWGDSISYEQYF.

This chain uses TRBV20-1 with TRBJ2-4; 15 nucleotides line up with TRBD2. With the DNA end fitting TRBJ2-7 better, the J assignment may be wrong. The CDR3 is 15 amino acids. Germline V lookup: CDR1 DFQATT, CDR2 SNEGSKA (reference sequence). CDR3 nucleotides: TGCAGTGCTACCGGGACTAGCGGGAGGTACTACGAGCAGTACTTC. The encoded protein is CSATGTSGRYYEQYF.

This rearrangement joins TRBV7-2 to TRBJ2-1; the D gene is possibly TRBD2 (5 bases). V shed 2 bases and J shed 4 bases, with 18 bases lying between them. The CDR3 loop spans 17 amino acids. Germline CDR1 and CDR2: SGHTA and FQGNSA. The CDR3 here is CASSLTGVGARYNEQFF. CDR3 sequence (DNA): TGTGCCAGCAGCTTAACTGGGGTGGGAGCGCGGTACAATGAGCAGTTCTTC.

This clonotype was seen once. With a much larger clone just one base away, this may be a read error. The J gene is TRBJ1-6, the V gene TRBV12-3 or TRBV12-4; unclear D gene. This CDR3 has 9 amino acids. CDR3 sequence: CASSSLLHF. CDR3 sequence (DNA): TGTGCCAGCAGTTCACTCCTCCACTTT.

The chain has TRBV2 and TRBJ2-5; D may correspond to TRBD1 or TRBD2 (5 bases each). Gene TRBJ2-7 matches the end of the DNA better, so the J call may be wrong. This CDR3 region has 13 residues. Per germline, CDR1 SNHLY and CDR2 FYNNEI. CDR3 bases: TGTGCCAGCGAGGGAGCAGGGATCTTCGAGCAGTACTTC. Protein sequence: CASEGAGIFEQYF.

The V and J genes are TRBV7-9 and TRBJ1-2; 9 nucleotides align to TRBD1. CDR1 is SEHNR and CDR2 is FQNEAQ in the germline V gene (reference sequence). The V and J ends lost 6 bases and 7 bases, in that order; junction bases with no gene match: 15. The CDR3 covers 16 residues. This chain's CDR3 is CASRKFRDTTGGGYTF. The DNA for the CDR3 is TGTGCCAGCAGAAAATTCCGGGACACGACAGGGGGTGGCTACACCTTC.

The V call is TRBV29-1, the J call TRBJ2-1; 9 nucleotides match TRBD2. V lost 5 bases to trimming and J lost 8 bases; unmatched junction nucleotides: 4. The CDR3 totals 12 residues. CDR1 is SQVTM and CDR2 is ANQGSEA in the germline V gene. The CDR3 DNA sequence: TGCAGCGTTTTTAGCGGGAGAGATGAGCAGTTCTTC. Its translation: CSVFSGRDEQFF.

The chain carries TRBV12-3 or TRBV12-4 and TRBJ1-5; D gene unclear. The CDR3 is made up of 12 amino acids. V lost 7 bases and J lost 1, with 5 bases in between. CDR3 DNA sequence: TGTGCCAGCAAGGGCAGCAATCAGCCCCAGCATTTT. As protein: CASKGSNQPQHF.

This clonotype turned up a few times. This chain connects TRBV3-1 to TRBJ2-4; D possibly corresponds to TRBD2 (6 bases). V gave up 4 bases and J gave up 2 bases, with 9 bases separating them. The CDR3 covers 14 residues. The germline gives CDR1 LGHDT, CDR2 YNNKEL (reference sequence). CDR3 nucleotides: TGTGCCAGCAGCCGGGACTTAACCAAAAACATTCAGTACTTC. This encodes CASSRDLTKNIQYF.

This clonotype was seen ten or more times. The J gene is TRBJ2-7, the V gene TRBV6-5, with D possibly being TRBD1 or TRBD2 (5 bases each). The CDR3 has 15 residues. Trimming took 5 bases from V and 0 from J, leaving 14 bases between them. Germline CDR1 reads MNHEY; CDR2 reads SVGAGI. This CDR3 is CASSPSPGSSYEQYF. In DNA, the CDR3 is TGTGCCAGCAGTCCTTCCCCAGGGAGCTCCTACGAGCAGTACTTC.

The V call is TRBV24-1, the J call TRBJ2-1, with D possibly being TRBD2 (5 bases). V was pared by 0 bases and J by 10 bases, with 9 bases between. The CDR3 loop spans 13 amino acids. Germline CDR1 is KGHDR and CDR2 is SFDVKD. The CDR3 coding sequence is TGTGCCACCAGTGATTTGCGGGGTGGGGAGCAGTTCTTC. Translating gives CATSDLRGGEQFF.

The CDR3 DNA reads as TGTGCCAGCAGCTTAGGGGTAGGGGGAAGCGAGCAGTACTTC. Protein sequence: CASSLGVGGSEQYF. The chain joins TRBV11-2 to TRBJ2-4, with D maybe TRBD1 (6 bases). The DNA end favors TRBJ2-7, so the J call may be wrong. The CDR3 runs to 14 residues. From germline, CDR1 is SGHAT and CDR2 FQNNGV.

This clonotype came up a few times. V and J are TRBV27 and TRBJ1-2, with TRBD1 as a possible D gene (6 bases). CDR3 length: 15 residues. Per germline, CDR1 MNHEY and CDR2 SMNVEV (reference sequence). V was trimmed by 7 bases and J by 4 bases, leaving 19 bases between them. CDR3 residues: CASMGAIPLGYGYTF. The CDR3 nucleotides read TGTGCCAGCATGGGGGCAATACCTCTTGGCTATGGCTACACCTTC.

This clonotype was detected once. The CDR3 is CASSSNSCEQFF. In DNA, the CDR3 is TGTGCCAGCAGCTCCAATTCGTGTGAGCAGTTCTTC. This chain connects TRBV7-3 to TRBJ2-1; no firm D call. This CDR3 has 12 residues. Germline V gene lookup returns CDR1 SGHTA and CDR2 FQGTGA. Between the trimmed V and J ends, which lost 4 bases and 9 bases, there was a span of 10 bases.

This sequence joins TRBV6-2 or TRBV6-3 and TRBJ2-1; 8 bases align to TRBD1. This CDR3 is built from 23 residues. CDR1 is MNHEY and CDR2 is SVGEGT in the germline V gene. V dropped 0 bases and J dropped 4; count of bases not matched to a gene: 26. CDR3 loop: CASSYSSIGGTGFYGAFYNEQFF. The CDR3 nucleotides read TGTGCCAGCAGTTACTCTTCTATTGGGGGGACAGGCTTTTACGGGGCGTTTTACAATGAGCAGTTCTTC.

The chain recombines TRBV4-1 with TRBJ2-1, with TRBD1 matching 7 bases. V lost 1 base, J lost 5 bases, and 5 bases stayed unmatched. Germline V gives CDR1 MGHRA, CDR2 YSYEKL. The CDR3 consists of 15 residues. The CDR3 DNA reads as TGCGCCAGCAGCCAAGCAGGGGGATTTGACAATGAGCAGTTCTTC. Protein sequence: CASSQAGGFDNEQFF.

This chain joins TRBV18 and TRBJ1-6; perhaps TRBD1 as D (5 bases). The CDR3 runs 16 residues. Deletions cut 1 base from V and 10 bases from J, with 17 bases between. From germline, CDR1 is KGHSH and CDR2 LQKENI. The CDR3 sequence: CASSPQERGQGSPLHF. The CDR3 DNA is TGTGCCAGCTCACCACAGGAGAGGGGCCAAGGGTCACCCCTCCACTTT.